A single T cell receptor (beta chain) is shown here with its context. This specimen belongs to a study of blood T cell repertoires in COVID-19. V was shortened by 4 bases and J by 4 bases, with 6 bases between the two germline ends. This CDR3 spans 11 amino acids. Germline V gene data show CDR1 as DFQATT and CDR2 as SNEGSKA (reference sequence). Method: immunoSEQ multiplex PCR; TCRdb's copy keeps in-frame clones and lacks some. The data contain about 100,000 clones, approximately 89% of them singletons. This TCR was recovered from a man aged 55 to 70 with acute or convalescent COVID-19. Sequencing was carried out using peripheral blood. This chain links TRBV20-1 with TRBJ2-3; a possible D gene is TRBD1 (5 bases). The CDR3 region has the DNA TGCAGTGCTATCAGGGCAGATACGCAGTATTTT. Translated, it gives CSAIRADTQYF.